These 28 T cell receptor beta chains originate from one sample sequenced in a study of beta chain features in type 1 diabetes. The isolated RNA, all of it, was reverse transcribed, so expressed TCRB transcripts were what got sequenced. Sequencing used immunoSEQ multiplex PCR; TCRdb keeps in-frame clones, though not all of them. The data show 200,000 to 250,000 clones, with 9.6% seen just once and just under 0.035% held by the top ten. The sample taken for sequencing was naive CD4+ T cells from blood. The receptors were sampled from a woman aged 18-29 years in good health.

The gene calls are TRBV5-1 and TRBJ2-5; 11 bases are a match to TRBD2. The CDR3 extends over 16 amino acids. Germline V gene sequence: CDR1 SGHRS, CDR2 YFSETQ. Trimming took 4 bases from V and 1 from J; bases not matched to a gene: 6. The CDR3 nucleotides are TGCGCCAGCAGCCAGGGGACTAGCGGACGCCAAGAGACCCAGTACTTC. It yields the protein CASSQGTSGRQETQYF.

The chain couples TRBV6-5 to TRBJ2-7; 11 nucleotides line up with TRBD1. CDR3 length: 14 amino acids. Unmatched junction bases numbered 7, after V lost 7 bases and J lost 5 bases. CDR1 and CDR2 (germline): MNHEY, SVGAGI. The CDR3 region has the DNA TGTGCCAGCACCAAGGACAGGGGGCTCAACGAGCAGTACTTC. This translates into CASTKDRGLNEQYF.

This clone was counted between two and nine times. V usage is TRBV27 and J usage is TRBJ1-1; the match to TRBD1 covers 10 bases. The CDR3 extends over 18 amino acids. Trimming cost V 3 bases and J 0 bases; bases outside gene matches: 10. CDR1 is MNHEY and CDR2 is SMNVEV in the germline V gene (reference sequence). The CDR3 region is CASSFQPGTGVMNTEAFF. In DNA, the CDR3 is TGTGCCAGCAGTTTCCAACCCGGGACAGGGGTAATGAACACTGAAGCTTTCTTT.

This sequence joins TRBV28 and TRBJ1-5; D perhaps matches TRBD1 (6 bases). V gave up 2 bases and J gave up 2 bases, with 22 bases separating them. Germline-derived CDR1 and CDR2 are MDHEN and SYDVKM. The CDR3 extends over 19 amino acids. CDR3 loop: CASSLEFGVTGNGNQPQHF. CDR3 nucleotide sequence: TGTGCCAGCAGTTTAGAATTTGGGGTCACAGGGAATGGCAATCAGCCCCAGCATTTT.

The chain has TRBV2 and TRBJ2-7; possibly TRBD1 for D (5 bases). V lost 4 bases and J lost 5, with 12 bases in between. Germline CDR1 is SNHLY and CDR2 is FYNNEI. The CDR3 extends over 13 amino acids. In DNA, the CDR3 is TGTGCCAGCAGTGGGCAGGGAACCGACGAGCAGTACTTC. Its protein is CASSGQGTDEQYF.

V and J are TRBV19 and TRBJ2-7; D gene ambiguous. The CDR3 is made up of 13 amino acids. CDR1 is LNHDA and CDR2 is SQIVND in the germline V gene (reference sequence). V was shortened by 5 bases and J by 2 bases, with 10 bases between the two germline ends. DNA for the CDR3: TGTGCCAGTAGTGTACGTGGGCCCTACGAGCAGTACTTC. Translation: CASSVRGPYEQYF.

A few counts support this clone. V usage is TRBV5-1 and J usage is TRBJ2-1, with TRBD2 matching 7 bases. CDR3 length: 15 amino acids. With V trimmed by 7 bases and J by 6 bases, 13 bases remained unmatched. Germline V gene data show CDR1 as SGHRS and CDR2 as YFSETQ. CDR3 residues: CASGLPSGAINEQFF. The CDR3 region has the DNA TGCGCCAGCGGCCTACCCAGCGGGGCCATCAATGAGCAGTTCTTC.

In its sample, this clone was seen a few times. The chain recombines TRBV6-5 with TRBJ1-2; TRBD1 might be the D (5 bases). V was clipped by 0 bases and J by 8 bases, with 10 bases between them. The CDR3 is 13 amino acids. Germline CDR1 MNHEY, CDR2 SVGAGI. CDR3 DNA: TGTGCCAGCAGTTACTCGACAGATTCCGGCTACACCTTC. Its translation: CASSYSTDSGYTF.

There are many counts of this clone. The chain has TRBV7-9 and TRBJ2-7, with D tentatively TRBD2 (6 bases). V lost 5 bases and J 0 bases, leaving 14 bases between the germline ends. This CDR3 region has 15 residues. In germline, CDR1 is SEHNR, CDR2 FQNEAQ (reference sequence). CDR3 sequence reads: CASSPVSLASYEQYF. Written as DNA, the CDR3 is TGTGCCAGCAGCCCGGTGTCACTAGCCTCCTACGAGCAGTACTTC.

A few counts support this clone. This chain links TRBV14 with TRBJ2-3, with D perhaps matching TRBD1 (6 bases). The CDR3 totals 14 residues. CDR1 and CDR2 (germline): SGHDN, FVKESK. V was clipped by 1 base and J by 9 bases, with 14 bases between them. CDR3 bases: TGTGCCAGCAGCCAAGTGGGATTGAGGGGGACGCAGTATTTT. It encodes CASSQVGLRGTQYF.

The CDR3 spells CASSSTGGDSYEQYF. The CDR3 nucleotides read TGTGCCAGCAGCAGCACTGGGGGGGATTCCTACGAGCAGTACTTC. The J gene is TRBJ2-7, the V gene TRBV7-2; 7 nucleotides match TRBD2. The trim removed 5 bases at V and 1 base at J, leaving 8 bases unmatched. CDR1 SGHTA and CDR2 FQGNSA come from the germline V gene. The CDR3 runs 15 residues. The full variable domain, its missing parts supplied by reference TRBV7-2 and TRBJ2-7, is GAGVSQSPSNKVTEKGKDVELRCDPISGHTALYWYRQSLGQGLEFLIYFQGNSAPDKSGLPSDRFSAERTGGSVSTLTIQRTQQEDSAVYLCASSSTGGDSYEQYFGPGTRLTVT.

This clone was recorded many times. The chain carries TRBV4-1 and TRBJ1-6; D gene ambiguous. The V and J ends lost 3 bases and 11 bases respectively, with 8 bases between them. The CDR3 runs to 12 residues. The germline V gene encodes CDR1 MGHRA and CDR2 YSYEKL. The DNA of the CDR3 is TGCGCCAGCAGCCAGGGAGGCGCACCCCTCCACTTT. Translated: CASSQGGAPLHF.

This clone was counted between two and nine times. The chain is built from TRBV6-1 and TRBJ2-4, with 7 positions matching TRBD2. The CDR3 totals 16 residues. The germline V gene encodes CDR1 MNHNS and CDR2 SASEGT. V shed 0 bases and J 7 bases; nucleotides not matched to a gene: 9. The CDR3 sequence: CASSEALLAAGNIQYF. For the CDR3, the DNA is TGTGCCAGCAGTGAAGCGCTCCTAGCGGCCGGGAACATTCAGTACTTC.

The gene calls are TRBV7-9 and TRBJ1-5, with a weak D call TRBD1 (5 bases). Trimming left V 4 bases short and J 2 bases short, with 12 bases between. The CDR3 covers 15 residues. Germline CDR1 reads SEHNR; CDR2 reads FQNEAQ (reference sequence). The CDR3 nucleotides are TGTGCCAGCAGCTGGGACGGGGGGGGCAATCAGCCCCAGCATTTT. It codes for CASSWDGGGNQPQHF.

This CDR3 is CASSQLPRDEQFF. CDR3 DNA sequence: TGTGCCAGCAGCCAATTACCGAGGGATGAGCAGTTCTTC. The chain uses TRBV16 and TRBJ2-1; TRBD2 might be the D (5 bases). CDR1 and CDR2 from the germline V gene are KGHSY and FQNENV. The length of the CDR3 is 13 residues. V dropped 1 base and J dropped 8 bases, with 9 bases sitting between them.

The chain links TRBV7-8 to TRBJ1-4; 12 bases align to TRBD1. The germline CDR1 and CDR2 sequences are SGHVS and FQNEAQ. There are 19 residues in the CDR3. Trimming took 4 bases from V and 6 from J; bases not matched to a gene: 15. The chain's CDR3 is CASSSSTGTGGIGDEKLFF. CDR3 in DNA: TGTGCCAGCAGCTCTAGTACCGGGACAGGGGGCATTGGAGATGAAAAACTGTTTTTT.

Only a few counts were recorded for this clone. The rearrangement links TRBV2 to TRBJ1-5; D gene ambiguous. The CDR3 has 13 amino acids. Germline assignment: CDR1 SNHLY and CDR2 FYNNEI. The V end lost 2 bases, the J end lost 5 bases, and 7 bases lay between the germline ends. Here the CDR3 reads CASSERRDQPQHF. The CDR3 DNA is TGTGCCAGCAGTGAACGACGGGATCAGCCCCAGCATTTT.

This clone occurred a few times. The chain is built from TRBV5-1 and TRBJ2-1; D is perhaps TRBD2 (5 bases). Germline V gene data show CDR1 as SGHRS and CDR2 as YFSETQ. There are 15 residues in the CDR3. V lost 0 bases and J 7 bases, leaving 14 bases between the germline ends. The CDR3 protein is CASSLGGRGWNEQFF. CDR3 coding DNA: TGCGCCAGCAGCTTGGGAGGAAGAGGGTGGAATGAGCAGTTCTTC.

This clone was observed a few times. The chain employs TRBV18 and TRBJ2-7; 9 nucleotides match TRBD1. V was pared by 3 bases and J by 7 bases, with 7 bases of the junction left unmatched. The CDR3 contains 14 residues. Germline lookup yields CDR1 KGHSH and CDR2 LQKENI. The CDR3 sequence is CASSPGQGSREQYF. DNA of the CDR3: TGTGCCAGCTCACCCGGACAGGGGTCTAGGGAGCAGTACTTC.

In this sample, this clone turned up a few times. The V gene is TRBV30, the J gene TRBJ2-2; 9 bases map to TRBD2. The germline CDR1 and CDR2 sequences are GTSNPN and SVGIG (reference sequence). Unmatched junction bases numbered 3, after V lost 3 bases and J lost 1 base. This CDR3 spans 15 amino acids. The CDR3 spells CAWSGLARNTGELFF. The CDR3 region has the DNA TGTGCCTGGAGCGGACTAGCGAGGAACACCGGGGAGCTGTTTTTT.

V usage is TRBV7-3 and J usage is TRBJ2-3, with TRBD1 identical over 7 bases. Germline V gene lookup returns CDR1 SGHTA and CDR2 FQGTGA. V lost 6 bases and J lost 6; bases outside the gene matches: 6. CDR3 size: 13 residues. DNA of the CDR3: TGTGCCAGCAGGAATACAGGGGCCGATACGCAGTATTTT. Its protein is CASRNTGADTQYF.

The chain joins TRBV6-1 to TRBJ1-5, with a possible D match to TRBD1 (5 bases). Deletions cut 1 base from V and 7 bases from J, with 14 bases between. This CDR3 is 15 amino acids long. The germline gives CDR1 MNHNS, CDR2 SASEGT. The CDR3 sequence: CASSEEGRDWQPQHF. DNA for the CDR3: TGTGCCAGCAGTGAAGAGGGAAGGGACTGGCAGCCCCAGCATTTT.

J is TRBJ2-5 and V is TRBV5-1; 7 bases are shared with TRBD2. With 0 bases clipped from V and 5 bases from J, the junction kept 7 bases outside the gene matches. CDR1 SGHRS and CDR2 YFSETQ come from the germline V gene. This CDR3 is built from 15 residues. In DNA form, the CDR3 reads TGCGCCAGCAGCTTGGCCACGGGAGGAATCGAGACCCAGTACTTC. This translates into CASSLATGGIETQYF. The whole variable domain, filled in from reference TRBV5-1 and TRBJ2-5, reads KAGVTQTPRYLIKTRGQQVTLSCSPISGHRSVSWYQQTPGQGLQFLFEYFSETQRNKGNFPGRFSGRQFSNSRSEMNVSTLELGDSALYLCASSLATGGIETQYFGPGTRLLVL.

Points on this clone: This sample also contains other DNA sequences that code for the same CDR3. The chain carries TRBV5-6 and TRBJ1-1; D remains ambiguous. The CDR3 contains 14 residues. Germline CDR1 and CDR2: SGHDT and YYEEEE. The V end was cut by 0 bases, the J end by 2 bases, with 8 bases between. The CDR3 bases are TGTGCCAGCAGCTTGGGACGGAGAAACACTGAAGCTTTCTTT. It specifies CASSLGRRNTEAFF.

This clone turned up a few times. The CDR3 protein is CASSALAGGRDEQFF. Here the CDR3 DNA reads TGTGCCAGCAGTGCACTAGCGGGGGGGCGGGATGAGCAGTTCTTC. The chain recombines TRBV6-5 with TRBJ2-1; TRBD2 aligns across 13 bases. The germline gives CDR1 MNHEY, CDR2 SVGAGI. CDR3 length: 15 amino acids. Germline trimming cut 5 bases from V and 8 bases from J; bases unmatched to any gene: 6.

This clone was seen a handful of times. The chain links TRBV12-5 to TRBJ1-1; D possibly corresponds to TRBD1 (6 bases). The CDR3 spans 13 residues. The V gene's germline CDR1 is LGHNT and CDR2 FRNRAP. V was pared by 3 bases and J by 4 bases, with 9 bases between. The CDR3 region is CASGLPGATEAFF. DNA of the CDR3: TGTGCTAGTGGTTTACCAGGGGCCACTGAAGCTTTCTTT.

The chain employs TRBV19 and TRBJ1-5, with D perhaps matching TRBD1 (6 bases). The germline V gene has CDR1 LNHDA and CDR2 SQIVND (reference sequence). Trimming removed 2 bases at V and 5 bases at J, with 13 bases between. The length of the CDR3 is 15 residues. CDR3 in amino acids: CASSIPGAVYQPQHF. The CDR3, as DNA: TGTGCCAGTAGTATACCAGGGGCCGTTTATCAGCCCCAGCATTTT.

The V and J genes are TRBV23-1 and TRBJ2-3, with 9 bases aligning to TRBD2. TRBV23-1 is an ORF for which the function is uncertain. The trim removed 4 bases at V and 1 base at J, leaving 15 bases unmatched. The CDR3 runs 19 residues. In DNA, the CDR3 is TGCGCCAGCAGTCTAGCCGTGGGGCGGGAGGGCCGCGGCACAGATACGCAGTATTTT. The encoded protein is CASSLAVGREGRGTDTQYF.